This TCR beta chain was profiled in a study of blood T cell repertoires in COVID-19 (dated by TCRdb to about 2020). A note on the overall study: The collaborator samples originated in the United States, Italy and Spain and spanned the acute and convalescent phases of COVID-19. The material from the prospective study consisted of cDNA or gDNA derived from T cells, B-cell-depleted T cells, or PBMCs. The dataset comprised deeply sampled blood TCRbeta repertoires from subjects exposed to, actively infected with, or recovered from COVID-19. The repertoires were released in a freely available public database intended as a resource for research on the immune response to SARS-CoV-2. The samples were drawn from two sources: the first 160 participants of the ongoing ImmuneRACE study, and 1,200 or so subjects contributed by 6 global collaborators. A de-identified subject ID, COVID-19 status, age in years and sex were almost always included in the sample metadata. Where available, HLA class I and class II types were taken from metadata supplied by the sample provider and were not determined by assay-based typing. What the study reported, not specific to this receptor: How much clinical and demographic metadata was included differed by source and by participant, and the metadata was provided uncurated.

CDR1 and CDR2 were assigned from the germline V gene (reference sequence) as SGHKS and YYEKEE. The CDR3 runs 12 residues from the cysteine to the phenylalanine. Only CDR3 DNA remains: 36 bases, in frame from the first base. V loses 5 bases, J loses 8 bases, and the germline ends lie 10 bases apart. The immunoSEQ Assay, a bias-controlled multiplex PCR, was used to amplify TCRbeta CDR3 regions from genomic DNA. On the authors' methods: Within the assay, amplification of reference gene primers was used to estimate how many nucleated cells each sample contained. To quantify the absolute abundance of each unique TCRbeta CDR3 rearrangement, sequence reads were collapsed and filtered. Productive Simpson clonality was computed per sample as the square root of Simpson's diversity index over productive rearrangements. TCRdb mirrors the immuneACCESS table, restricted to in-frame sequences. Some clones are absent from its copies; in checked studies, under half trace to an unresolved V gene, and the reason for the others is unknown. D and trimming were read from the DNA, whereas the V and J calls and clone size are those reported in that table. The sample yields around 700,000 clones; more than 80% were counted once. Jointly, the top ten make up more than 0.25% of the sample.

Each collaborating institution followed its own protocols to collect whole blood in K2EDTA tubes. For TCRbeta analysis, collaborators shipped samples as frozen whole blood, isolated PBMCs, or DNA extracted from either of those sample types. This clone is a singleton in its sample. It lacks a known antigen. The input lacks base qualities; no much larger clone sits a single base away. Specimen: peripheral blood. In this chain, TRBV5-5 is recombined with TRBJ1-4, with the D segment identity uncertain. The receptor comes from a woman aged 18-29 years with acute or convalescent COVID-19. The DNA sequence is given as TGTGCCAGCAGTCCATCGGGAGAAAAACTGTTTTTT. Its protein is CASSPSGEKLFF.